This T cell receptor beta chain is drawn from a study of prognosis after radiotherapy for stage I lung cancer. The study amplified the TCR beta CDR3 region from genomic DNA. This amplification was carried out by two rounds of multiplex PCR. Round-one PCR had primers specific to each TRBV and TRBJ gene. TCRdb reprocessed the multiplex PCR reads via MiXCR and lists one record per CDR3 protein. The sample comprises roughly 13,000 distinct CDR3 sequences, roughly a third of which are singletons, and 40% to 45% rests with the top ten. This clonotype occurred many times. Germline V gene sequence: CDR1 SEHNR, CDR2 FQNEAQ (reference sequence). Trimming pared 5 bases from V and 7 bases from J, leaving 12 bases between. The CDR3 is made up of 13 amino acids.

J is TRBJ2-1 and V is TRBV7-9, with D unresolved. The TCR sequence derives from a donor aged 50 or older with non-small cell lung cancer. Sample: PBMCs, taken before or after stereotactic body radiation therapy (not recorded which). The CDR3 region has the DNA TGTGCCAGCAGCAAGGGCCTAATGAATGAGCAGTTCTTC. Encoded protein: CASSKGLMNEQFF.